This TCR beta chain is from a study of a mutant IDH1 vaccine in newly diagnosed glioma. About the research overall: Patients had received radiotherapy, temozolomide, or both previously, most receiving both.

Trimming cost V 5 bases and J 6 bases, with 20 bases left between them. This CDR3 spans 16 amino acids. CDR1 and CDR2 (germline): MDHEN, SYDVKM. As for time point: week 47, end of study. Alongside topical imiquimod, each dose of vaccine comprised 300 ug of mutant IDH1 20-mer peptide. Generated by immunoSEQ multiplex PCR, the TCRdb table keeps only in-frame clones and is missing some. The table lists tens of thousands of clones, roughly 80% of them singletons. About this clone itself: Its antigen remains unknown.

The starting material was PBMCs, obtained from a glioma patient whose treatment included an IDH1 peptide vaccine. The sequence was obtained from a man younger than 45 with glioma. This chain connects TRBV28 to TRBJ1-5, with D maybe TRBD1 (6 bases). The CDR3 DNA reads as TGTGCCAGCAGTAGGGAAGCAGGGGTTCTATTTCAGCCCCAGCATTTT. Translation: CASSREAGVLFQPQHF. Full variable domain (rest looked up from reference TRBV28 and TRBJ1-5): DVKVTQSSRYLVKRTGEKVFLECVQDMDHENMFWYRQDPGLGLRLIYFSYDVKMKEKGDIPEGYSVSREKKERFSLILESASTNQTSMYLCASSREAGVLFQPQHFGDGTRLSIL.